This is a list of T cell receptor beta chains from one sample in a study of human T cells and chemical hapten exposure. TCRdb re-called the 5' RACE reads with MiXCR, one entry per CDR3 protein. Of about 110,000 distinct CDR3 sequences in the sample, around a fifth are singletons; the top ten hold around 2.7%. These receptors all stem from a human donor in good health. Each CDR3 is given with its conserved first and last residue. A D gene is named only where the DNA matches it firmly. The size field is filled for only some rows; it gives once, few, many or a size class.

few	TRBV5-1	TRBJ2-7	.	TGCGCCAGCAGCTTAGGTACGGGCTTCTACGAGCAGTACTTC	CASSLGTGFYEQYF
.	TRBV29-1	TRBJ1-1	TRBD1	TGCAGCGTCGGACAGGGACCTAACACTGAAGCTTTCTTT	CSVGQGPNTEAFF
.	TRBV30	TRBJ2-7	TRBD1	TGTGCCTGGAGTACTGGGACAGGCCCCTACGAGCAGTACTTC	CAWSTGTGPYEQYF
.	TRBV28	TRBJ2-5	.	TGTGCCAGCAGTTTTGCGGGACAAGAGACCCAGTACTTC	CASSFAGQETQYF
.	TRBV15	TRBJ1-1	.	TGTGCCACCAGCTACGGGGTTGGAAGTACTGAAGCTTTCTTT	CATSYGVGSTEAFF
.	TRBV5-1	TRBJ1-1	.	TGCGCCAGCAGGGGAGCGAACACTGAAGCTTTCTTT	CASRGANTEAFF
.	TRBV29-1	TRBJ1-1	.	TGCAGCGTTGCCCCCAACACTGAAGCTTTCTTT	CSVAPNTEAFF
few	TRBV7-9	TRBJ2-5	.	TGTGCCAGCAGCTTATCAAGTATGGGGACGGGAGAGACCCAGTACTTC	CASSLSSMGTGETQYF
.	TRBV27	TRBJ1-1	TRBD1	TGTGCCAGCATGTTGGAATACAGGGGCAACACTGAAGCTTTCTTT	CASMLEYRGNTEAFF
few	TRBV2	TRBJ1-2	.	TGTGCCAGCCTACCCAGGGGTCGCGGTGGCTACACCTTC	CASLPRGRGGYTF
few	TRBV3-1	TRBJ2-1	TRBD1	TGTGCCAGCAGCCAAGACGGGACAGGGGGAGATGAGCAGTTCTTC	CASSQDGTGGDEQFF
.	TRBV18	TRBJ2-5	TRBD1	TGTGTCAGCTCACCAAGGACAGGGCAAGAGACCCAGTACTTC	CVSSPRTGQETQYF
.	TRBV28	TRBJ2-7	TRBD2	TGTGCCAGCAGTTTTCAGCGGGAGACCGACGAGCAGTACTTC	CASSFQRETDEQYF
few	TRBV14	TRBJ2-7	.	TGTGCCAGCAGCCAAGATCCCAGGGGATACTACGAGCAGTACTTC	CASSQDPRGYYEQYF
few	TRBV28	TRBJ1-6	.	TGTGCCATTCCCAGGGGCCGGGCCAGTGAGTCGCCCCTCCACTTT	CAIPRGRASESPLHF
.	TRBV6-2/TRBV6-3	TRBJ1-5	TRBD1	TGTGCCAGCAAACCACAGGGGGCCGTGGGAAATCAGCCCCAGCATTTT	CASKPQGAVGNQPQHF
.	TRBV5-1	TRBJ2-7	TRBD1	TGCGCCAGCAGCTTGATGGGGACAGGGGGTGACGAGCAGTACTTC	CASSLMGTGGDEQYF
.	TRBV18	TRBJ1-2	.	TGTGCCAGCTCTCACCAACAAGGGGGGGACTATGGCTACACCTTC	CASSHQQGGDYGYTF
.	TRBV11-2	TRBJ2-2	TRBD1	TGTGCCAGCAGCTTAGAGGCGAGACAGGGTCCCGGGGAGCTGTTTTTT	CASSLEARQGPGELFF
few	TRBV28	TRBJ2-7	TRBD1	TGTGCCAGCAGCCGTGGGGGACAGGGAAGATACGAGCAGTACTTC	CASSRGGQGRYEQYF
.	TRBV3-1	TRBJ1-4	.	TGTGCCAGCAGCCTCTCCGGGACTCGTGAAAAACTGTTTTTT	CASSLSGTREKLFF
many	TRBV28	TRBJ2-7	.	TGTGCCAGCAGTTCTATCCACAGGGTTAGCTACGAGCAGTACTTC	CASSSIHRVSYEQYF
.	TRBV6-5	TRBJ1-6	.	TGTGCCAGCAGTTACAAGAATTCACCCCTCCACTTT	CASSYKNSPLHF
few	TRBV2	TRBJ1-4	.	TGTGCCAGCAGTGAAGCGGGTCCTGGGGGGAATGAAAAACTGTTTTTT	CASSEAGPGGNEKLFF
.	TRBV28	TRBJ2-2	TRBD1	TGTGCCAGCAGTTCGATCCGGGACAGGCATTACCCCGGGGAGCTGTTTTTT	CASSSIRDRHYPGELFF
few	TRBV27	TRBJ2-3	.	TGTGCCAGCAGCCTCGAACCGAGGCTAGTAAATTCAGATACGCAGTATTTT	CASSLEPRLVNSDTQYF
.	TRBV9	TRBJ2-1	TRBD2	TGTGCCAGCAGCGTAACTAGCGATTATGAGCAGTTCTTC	CASSVTSDYEQFF
.	TRBV5-6	TRBJ2-3	.	TGTGCCAGCAGCTTATTGGACTTGGCGGATACGCAGTATTTT	CASSLLDLADTQYF
.	TRBV7-2	TRBJ2-6	TRBD2	TGTGCCAGCAGCCCCCTCCCAGGGAGGGCTGGGGCCAACGTCCTGACTTTC	CASSPLPGRAGANVLTF
few	TRBV7-9	TRBJ1-6	.	TGTGCCAGCAGCTCCGGGGCGCCCCTTTCACCCCTCCACTTT	CASSSGAPLSPLHF
few	TRBV6-5	TRBJ1-1	.	TGTGCCAGCAGTCCCGGACACTTGAACACTGAAGCTTTCTTT	CASSPGHLNTEAFF
.	TRBV7-2	TRBJ2-7	.	TGTGCCAGCAGCGTAAGGGTTGGCGGGACGAACTACGAGCAGTACTTC	CASSVRVGGTNYEQYF
few	TRBV7-9	TRBJ1-5	.	TGTGCCAGCAGCTTAGGGTCCCAGGTCCGGCCCACTAATCAGCCCCAGCATTTT	CASSLGSQVRPTNQPQHF
.	TRBV28	TRBJ2-3	.	TGTGCCAGCATAGATCTCCGCACAGATACGCAGTATTTT	CASIDLRTDTQYF
few	TRBV6-5	TRBJ2-6	.	TGTGCCAGCAGTTATATGGCAGGGGAGGGAGGGGCCAACGTCCTGACTTTC	CASSYMAGEGGANVLTF
.	TRBV20-1	TRBJ2-3	.	TGCAGTGCTAGCGGGAGTCTAACTTCGGGCACAGATACGCAGTATTTT	CSASGSLTSGTDTQYF
few	TRBV7-2	TRBJ2-4	TRBD2	TGTGCCAGCAGCTTAGCAGGACTAGCGGGAGGAACCCCCACCCAGTACTTC	CASSLAGLAGGTPTQYF
.	TRBV3-1	TRBJ2-1	.	TGTGCCAGCAGCCAAGTGGCGGGGAAATTCTACAATGAGCAGTTCTTC	CASSQVAGKFYNEQFF
few	TRBV20-1	TRBJ1-1	TRBD1	TGCAGAGGACAGGCAGGTGAAGCTTTCTTT	CRGQAGEAFF
few	TRBV3-1	TRBJ1-1	.	TGTGCCAGCAGCCCTACGGAAGACTACAGGGTTTTT	CASSPTEDYRVF